This T cell receptor beta chain was retrieved from a study of CD8+ T cells in alopecia areata. Overall study: A regimen of oral tofacitinib, 5 to 10 mg twice daily, was given to treated patients. Study outcomes and limitations: Greater clonality was observed in lesional scalp samples, especially alopecia totalis/universalis, versus normal scalp. Normal skin's resident alphabeta T cells are sequenced alongside lesional scalp T cells.

Only one count was recorded for this clone. Its antigen is not identified. Following RNA extraction, reverse transcription yielded cDNA that acted as the sequencing template. Assay: immunoSEQ multiplex PCR; the TCRdb copy retains only in-frame clones and omits some. The repertoire holds some 10,000 clones, with around 59% as singletons. Trimming pared 3 bases from V and 0 bases from J, leaving 8 bases between. Germline values: CDR1 SQVTM, CDR2 ANQGSEA. This CDR3 contains 13 residues. Samples from alopecia areata patients were lesional scalp punch biopsies and peripheral blood. This TCR was sampled from a human donor with alopecia areata. V usage is TRBV29-1 and J usage is TRBJ1-1; D is uncertain. The material was skin, obtained at week 0. In DNA form, the CDR3 reads TGCAGCGTTGATCCAGCGATGAACACTGAAGCTTTCTTT. Protein sequence: CSVDPAMNTEAFF.